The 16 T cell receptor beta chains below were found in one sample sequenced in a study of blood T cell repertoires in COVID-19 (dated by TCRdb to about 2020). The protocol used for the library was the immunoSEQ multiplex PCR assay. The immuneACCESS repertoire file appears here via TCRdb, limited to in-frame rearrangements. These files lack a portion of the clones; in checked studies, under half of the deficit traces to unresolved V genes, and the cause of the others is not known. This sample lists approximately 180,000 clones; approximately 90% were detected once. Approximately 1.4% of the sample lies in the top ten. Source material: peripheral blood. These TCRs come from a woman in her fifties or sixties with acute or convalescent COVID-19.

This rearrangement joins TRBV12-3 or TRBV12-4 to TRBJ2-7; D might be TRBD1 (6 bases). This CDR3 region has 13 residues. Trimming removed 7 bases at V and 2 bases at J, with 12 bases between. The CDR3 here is CASTQGTTYEQYF. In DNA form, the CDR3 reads TGTGCCAGCACCCAGGGGACAACCTACGAGCAGTACTTC.

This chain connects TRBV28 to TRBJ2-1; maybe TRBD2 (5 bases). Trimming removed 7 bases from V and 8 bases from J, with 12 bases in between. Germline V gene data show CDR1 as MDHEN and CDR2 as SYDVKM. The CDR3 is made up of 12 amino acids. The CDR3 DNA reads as TGTGCCAGCAATAGCGACTGGGATGAGCAGTTCTTC. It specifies CASNSDWDEQFF.

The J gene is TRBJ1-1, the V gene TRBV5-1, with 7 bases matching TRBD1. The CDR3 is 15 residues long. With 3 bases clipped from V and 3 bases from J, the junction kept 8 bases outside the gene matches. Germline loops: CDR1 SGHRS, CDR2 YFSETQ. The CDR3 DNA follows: TGCGCCAGCAGCTCAGACATGGGACAGCACACTGAAGCTTTCTTT. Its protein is CASSSDMGQHTEAFF. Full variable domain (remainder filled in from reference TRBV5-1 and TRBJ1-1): KAGVTQTPRYLIKTRGQQVTLSCSPISGHRSVSWYQQTPGQGLQFLFEYFSETQRNKGNFPGRFSGRQFSNSRSEMNVSTLELGDSALYLCASSSDMGQHTEAFFGQGTRLTVV.

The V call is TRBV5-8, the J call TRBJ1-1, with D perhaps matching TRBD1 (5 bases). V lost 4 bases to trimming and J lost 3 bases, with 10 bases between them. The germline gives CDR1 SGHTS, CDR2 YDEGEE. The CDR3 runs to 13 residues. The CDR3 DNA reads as TGTGCCAGCAGCGGGGGGGAGGACACTGAAGCTTTCTTT. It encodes CASSGGEDTEAFF. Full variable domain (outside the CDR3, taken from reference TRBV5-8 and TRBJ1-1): EAGVTQSPTHLIKTRGQQATLRCSPISGHTSVYWYQQALGLGLQFLLWYDEGEERNRGNFPPRFSGRQFPNYSSELNVNALELEDSALYLCASSGGEDTEAFFGQGTRLTVV.

DNA of the CDR3: TGTGCCAGCAGTGATCTGCGGGAGCAGTTCTTC. This gives the protein CASSDLREQFF. The chain carries TRBV25-1 and TRBJ2-1; no clear D gene. V was clipped by 3 bases and J by 10 bases, with 7 bases between them. The CDR3 contains 11 residues. CDR1 is MGHDK and CDR2 is SYGVNS in the germline V gene.

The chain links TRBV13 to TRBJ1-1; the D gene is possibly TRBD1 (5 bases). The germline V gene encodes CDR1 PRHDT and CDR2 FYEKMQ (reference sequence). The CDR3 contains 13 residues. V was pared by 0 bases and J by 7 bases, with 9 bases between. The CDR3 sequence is CASSLGGRNEAFF. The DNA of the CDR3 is TGTGCCAGCAGCTTAGGGGGGCGAAATGAAGCTTTCTTT. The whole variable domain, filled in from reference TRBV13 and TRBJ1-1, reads AAGVIQSPRHLIKEKRETATLKCYPIPRHDTVYWYQQGPGQDPQFLISFYEKMQSDKGSIPDRFSAQQFSDYHSELNMSSLELGDSALYFCASSLGGRNEAFFGQGTRLTVV.

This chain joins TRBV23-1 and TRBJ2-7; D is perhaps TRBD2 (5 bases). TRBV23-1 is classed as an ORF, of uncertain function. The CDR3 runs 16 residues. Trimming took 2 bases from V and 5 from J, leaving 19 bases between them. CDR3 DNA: TGCGCCAGCAGTCAACCAAATTCAAAAGGACTCCACGAGCAGTACTTC. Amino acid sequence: CASSQPNSKGLHEQYF.

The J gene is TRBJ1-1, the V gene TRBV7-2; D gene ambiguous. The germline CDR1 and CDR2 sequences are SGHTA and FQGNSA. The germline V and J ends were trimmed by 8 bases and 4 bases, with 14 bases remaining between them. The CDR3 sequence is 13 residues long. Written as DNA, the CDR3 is TGTGCCAGCCGATTCCCCGCGCGCACTGAAGCTTTCTTT. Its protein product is CASRFPARTEAFF.

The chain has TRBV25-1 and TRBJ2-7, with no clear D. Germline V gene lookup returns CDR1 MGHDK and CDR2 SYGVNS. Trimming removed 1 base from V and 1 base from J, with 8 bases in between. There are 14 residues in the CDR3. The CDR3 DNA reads TGTGCCAGCAGTGAATCCGCACGGTCCTACGAGCAGTACTTC. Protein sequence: CASSESARSYEQYF.

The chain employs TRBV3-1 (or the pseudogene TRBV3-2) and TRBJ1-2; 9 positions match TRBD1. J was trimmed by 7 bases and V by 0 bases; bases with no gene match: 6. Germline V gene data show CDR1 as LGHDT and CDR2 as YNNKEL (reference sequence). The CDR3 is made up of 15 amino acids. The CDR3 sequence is CASSQEKGQGGGYTF. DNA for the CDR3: TGTGCCAGCAGCCAAGAGAAGGGACAGGGAGGTGGCTACACCTTC.

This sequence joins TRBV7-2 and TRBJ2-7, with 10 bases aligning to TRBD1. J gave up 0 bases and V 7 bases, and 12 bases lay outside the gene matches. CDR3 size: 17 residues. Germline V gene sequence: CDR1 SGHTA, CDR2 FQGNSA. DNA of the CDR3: TGTGCCAGCACCCGGGACAGGGGACCGATCGGCTCCTACGAGCAGTACTTC. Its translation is CASTRDRGPIGSYEQYF.

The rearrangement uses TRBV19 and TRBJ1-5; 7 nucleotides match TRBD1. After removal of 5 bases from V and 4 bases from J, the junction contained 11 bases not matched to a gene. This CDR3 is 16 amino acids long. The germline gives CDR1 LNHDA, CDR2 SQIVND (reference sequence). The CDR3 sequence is CASSPMNRGRNQPQHF. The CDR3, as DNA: TGTGCCAGTAGTCCGATGAACAGGGGCCGTAATCAGCCCCAGCATTTT. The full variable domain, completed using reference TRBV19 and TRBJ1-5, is DGGITQSPKYLFRKEGQNVTLSCEQNLNHDAMYWYRQDPGQGLRLIYYSQIVNDFQKGDIAEGYSVSREKKESFPLTVTSAQKNPTAFYLCASSPMNRGRNQPQHFGDGTRLSIL.

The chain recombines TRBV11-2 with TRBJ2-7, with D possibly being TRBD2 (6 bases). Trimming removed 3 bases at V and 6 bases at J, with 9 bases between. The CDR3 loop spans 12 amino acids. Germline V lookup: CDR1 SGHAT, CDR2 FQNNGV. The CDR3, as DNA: TGTGCCAGCAGCTTGGGGGGTGCCGAGCAGTACTTC. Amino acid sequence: CASSLGGAEQYF.

In nucleotides, the CDR3 is TGTGCCAGCAGTTTTTGGGCAGACCCCTACGAGCAGTACTTC. Protein: CASSFWADPYEQYF. This rearrangement joins TRBV27 to TRBJ2-7; D is uncertain. V was clipped by 3 bases and J by 2 bases, with 11 bases between them. Germline-derived CDR1 and CDR2 are MNHEY and SMNVEV (reference sequence). This CDR3 is built from 14 residues.

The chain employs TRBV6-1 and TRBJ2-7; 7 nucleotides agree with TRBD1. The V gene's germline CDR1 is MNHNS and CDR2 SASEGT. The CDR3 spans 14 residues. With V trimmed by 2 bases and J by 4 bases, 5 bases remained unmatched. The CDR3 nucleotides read TGTGCCAGCAGTGAATTTGGGACAGTATACGAGCAGTACTTC. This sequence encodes CASSEFGTVYEQYF.

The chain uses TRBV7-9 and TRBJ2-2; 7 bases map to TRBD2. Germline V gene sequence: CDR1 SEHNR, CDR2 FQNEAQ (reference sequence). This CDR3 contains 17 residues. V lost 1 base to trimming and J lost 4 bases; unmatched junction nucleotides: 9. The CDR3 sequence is CASSLVPQGGFTGELFF. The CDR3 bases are TGTGCCAGCAGCTTAGTACCCCAGGGAGGGTTCACCGGGGAGCTGTTTTTT.